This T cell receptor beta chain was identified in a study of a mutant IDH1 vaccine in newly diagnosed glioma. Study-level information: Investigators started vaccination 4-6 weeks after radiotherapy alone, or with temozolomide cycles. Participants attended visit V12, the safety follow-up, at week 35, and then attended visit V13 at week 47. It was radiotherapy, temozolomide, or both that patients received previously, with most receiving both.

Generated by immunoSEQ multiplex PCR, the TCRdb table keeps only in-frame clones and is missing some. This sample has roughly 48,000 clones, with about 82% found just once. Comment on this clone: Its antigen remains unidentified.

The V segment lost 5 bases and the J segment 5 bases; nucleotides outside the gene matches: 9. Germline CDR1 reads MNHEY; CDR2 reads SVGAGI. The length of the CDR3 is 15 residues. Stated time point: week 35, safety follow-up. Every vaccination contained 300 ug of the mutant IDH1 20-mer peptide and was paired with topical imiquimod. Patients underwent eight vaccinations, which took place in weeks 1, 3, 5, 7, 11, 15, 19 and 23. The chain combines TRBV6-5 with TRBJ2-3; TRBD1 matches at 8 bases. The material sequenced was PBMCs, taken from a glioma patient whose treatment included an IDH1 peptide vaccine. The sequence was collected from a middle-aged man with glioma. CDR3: CASSPRGQAGDTQYF. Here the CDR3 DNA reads TGTGCCAGCAGTCCCCGGGGACAGGCGGGAGATACGCAGTATTTT.